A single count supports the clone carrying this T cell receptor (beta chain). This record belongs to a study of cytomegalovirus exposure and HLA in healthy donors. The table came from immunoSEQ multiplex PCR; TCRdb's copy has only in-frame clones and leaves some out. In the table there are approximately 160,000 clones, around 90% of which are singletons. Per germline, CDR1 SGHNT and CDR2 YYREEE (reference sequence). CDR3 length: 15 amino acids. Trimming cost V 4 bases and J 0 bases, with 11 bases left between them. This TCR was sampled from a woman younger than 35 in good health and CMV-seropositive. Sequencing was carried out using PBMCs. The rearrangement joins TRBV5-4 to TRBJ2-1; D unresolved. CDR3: CASSAEMSSYNEQFF. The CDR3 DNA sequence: TGTGCCAGCAGCGCCGAGATGAGCTCCTACAATGAGCAGTTCTTC.